The entry below describes one TCR beta chain. The data are from a study of blood T cell repertoires in COVID-19. Turning to the study itself: There were acute and convalescent COVID-19 samples, and they came from the United States, Italy and Spain.

Generated by immunoSEQ multiplex PCR, the TCRdb table keeps only in-frame clones and is missing some. In the table there are 200,000 to 250,000 clones, about nine tenths of which are singletons. Those who participated ranged in age from roughly 18 to 100 years and resided in approximately 23 US areas. The CDR3 is made up of 15 amino acids. V was pared by 2 bases and J by 0 bases, with 5 bases of the junction left unmatched. Germline CDR1 reads SGHRS; CDR2 reads YFSETQ. The sample comprised PBMCs or T cells enriched from blood (not recorded which). This receptor was obtained from a woman in her 50s in a cohort exposed to, infected with or recovered from COVID-19 (not recorded which). The rearrangement joins TRBV5-1 to TRBJ2-7; TRBD2 matches at 7 bases. CDR3 protein: CASSFTGGNSYEQYF. The CDR3 bases are TGCGCCAGCAGCTTTACCGGGGGGAACTCCTACGAGCAGTACTTC.